This T cell receptor beta chain was identified in a study of molecular identifiers for immune sequencing clone quantification. Background on the study: In replicates, RNA taken from roughly 18,000 or 92,000 naive CD8 cells was divided five ways, and four portions underwent sequencing. Notes on the study in general: Among effectors, clones above 20 RNA copies held over 98% of molecules; among naive cells, under 1%.

This clonotype was recorded many times. The antigen remains unidentified. V gave up 8 bases and J gave up 3 bases, with 16 bases separating them. Germline V CDR1 and CDR2: MNHEY, SMNVEV (reference sequence). The CDR3 is 14 amino acids. Naive CD8 T cells, phenotype CD8+CD4-CCR7+CD45RA+, were sorted. Methods described previously, with TCR primers listed, were used for bulk TCR libraries. TCRdb itself ran the PCR reads through MiXCR, one entry per CDR3 protein. The data contain about 640,000 distinct CDR3 sequences, 15% to 20% of them singletons. This clonotype was obtained from a human donor in good health. Some libraries in this study had Jurkat cell RNA spiked in. The sample consisted of naive CD8+ T cells from blood, with Jurkat cell RNA spiked in. Subset given: FACS-sorted CD8+CD4-CCR7+CD45RA+ naive T cells. The gene calls are TRBV27 and TRBJ2-5; D might be TRBD1 (6 bases). The chain's CDR3 is CASALQGSEETQYF. The CDR3 coding sequence is TGTGCCAGCGCCTTACAGGGATCGGAAGAGACCCAGTACTTC.